A single sample gave rise to the 20 T cell receptor beta chains below, sequenced in a study of early T cells in non-severe SARS-CoV-2 infection. One entry per CDR3 protein results from TCRdb running MiXCR on the 5' RACE reads. The table lists tens of thousands of distinct CDR3 sequences, 13% to 15% of them singletons, with 9.5% to 12% in the top ten. The sequenced sample consisted of whole blood. Source of these receptors: an adult who was a healthcare worker with PCR-confirmed SARS-CoV-2 infection or an uninfected control (not recorded which).

This clonotype has a handful of counts. The chain combines TRBV7-2 with TRBJ2-7; no definite D call. The CDR3 sequence is 14 residues long. The ends were cut back, 3 bases at V and 2 bases at J, with 11 bases in the middle. The germline CDR1 and CDR2 sequences are SGHTA and FQGNSA. CDR3 sequence: CASSLITPPYEQYF. In nucleotides, the CDR3 is TGTGCCAGCAGCTTGATTACGCCTCCCTACGAGCAGTACTTC.

The chain joins TRBV13 to TRBJ1-3; D is undetermined. With 1 base removed from V and 5 bases from J, the gap between germline ends came to 6 bases. Germline V CDR1 and CDR2: PRHDT, FYEKMQ (reference sequence). This CDR3 is built from 13 residues. DNA of the CDR3: TGTGCCAGCAGCTTAGATATTCGAAACACCATATATTTT. It is translated as CASSLDIRNTIYF.

Ten or more counts support this clonotype. The chain carries TRBV11-2 and TRBJ2-4; D gene ambiguous. Germline V CDR1 and CDR2: SGHAT, FQNNGV. The CDR3 length is 16 residues. Trimming cost V 5 bases and J 0 bases, with 14 bases left between them. CDR3 protein: CASSPKGYPAKNIQYF. The CDR3 bases are TGTGCCAGCAGCCCCAAAGGGTACCCAGCCAAAAACATTCAGTACTTC.

This clonotype appeared a few times. The chain has TRBV29-1 and TRBJ2-6; 7 bases fit TRBD1. The CDR3 covers 15 residues. Germline V gene data show CDR1 as SQVTM and CDR2 as ANQGSEA. V lost 1 base to trimming and J lost 4 bases; unmatched junction nucleotides: 4. The CDR3 spells CSVEGTGQGANVLTF. The CDR3 DNA sequence: TGCAGCGTTGAAGGGACAGGCCAAGGGGCCAACGTCCTGACTTTC.

This clonotype was counted between two and nine times. CDR3 region: CASSGQGALFYGYTF. DNA for the CDR3: TGTGCCAGCAGTGGACAGGGTGCCCTGTTCTATGGCTACACCTTC. V is TRBV6-1 and J is TRBJ1-2; 7 positions match TRBD1. The CDR3 loop spans 15 amino acids. V gave up 4 bases and J gave up 4 bases; unmatched junction bases: 9. Germline loops: CDR1 MNHNS, CDR2 SASEGT.

This chain connects TRBV30 to TRBJ1-1; TRBD1 is a possible D gene (5 bases). V dropped 0 bases and J dropped 10 bases, with 15 bases sitting between them. There are 13 residues in the CDR3. Germline CDR1 and CDR2: GTSNPN and SVGIG (reference sequence). CDR3 DNA sequence: TGTGCCTGGAGTGTTTCAGGGAGGAAACGAGCTTTCTTT. Translating it yields CAWSVSGRKRAFF.

The rearrangement uses TRBV29-1 and TRBJ1-1, with 10 bases identical to TRBD1. The CDR3 loop spans 13 amino acids. CDR1 and CDR2 (germline): SQVTM, ANQGSEA. The V segment lost 8 bases and the J segment 8 bases; nucleotides outside the gene matches: 11. Written as DNA, the CDR3 is TGCAGCACCCTCGGACAGGGGGGACCAGAAGCTTTCTTT. As protein: CSTLGQGGPEAFF. Based on the CDR3 plus reference TRBV29-1 and TRBJ1-1, the full variable domain is SAVISQKPSRDICQRGTSLTIQCQVDSQVTMMFWYRQQPGQSLTLIATANQGSEATYESGFVIDKFPISRPNLTFSTLTVSNMSPEDSSIYLCSTLGQGGPEAFFGQGTRLTVV.

A few counts support this clonotype. The chain carries TRBV7-6 and TRBJ2-2, with D hard to call. CDR3 length: 12 residues. Trimming took 0 bases from V and 6 from J, leaving 2 bases between them. Germline V gene lookup returns CDR1 SGHVS and CDR2 FNYEAQ. Here the CDR3 reads CASSLAAGELFF. In DNA form, the CDR3 reads TGTGCCAGCAGCTTAGCGGCCGGGGAGCTGTTTTTT.

This chain joins TRBV29-1 and TRBJ1-1; 7 bases align to TRBD1. The germline V gene encodes CDR1 SQVTM and CDR2 ANQGSEA. The CDR3 is made up of 12 amino acids. The trim removed 3 bases at V and 10 bases at J, leaving 8 bases unmatched. CDR3 loop: CSVDGVGQVAFF. The CDR3 coding sequence is TGCAGCGTTGATGGCGTCGGACAGGTAGCTTTCTTT.

This clonotype was counted many times. The chain couples TRBV12-3 or TRBV12-4 to TRBJ1-6; no definite D call. Trimming cost V 3 bases and J 10 bases, with 10 bases left between them. The CDR3 covers 13 residues. The CDR3 DNA sequence: TGTGCCAGCAGTTTCGGTCAATCCTCACCCCTCCACTTT. It specifies CASSFGQSSPLHF.

This clonotype was detected ten times or more. V usage is TRBV7-9 and J usage is TRBJ1-5, with D maybe TRBD1 (6 bases). The CDR3 spans 15 residues. Germline V lookup: CDR1 SEHNR, CDR2 FQNEAQ (reference sequence). V gave up 3 bases and J gave up 5 bases, with 14 bases separating them. CDR3 protein: CASSLGAGFDQPQHF. CDR3 coding DNA: TGTGCCAGCAGCTTGGGGGCAGGGTTCGATCAGCCCCAGCATTTT.

This clonotype occurred a few times. The chain joins TRBV6-2 or TRBV6-3 to TRBJ1-6; D perhaps matches TRBD1 (5 bases). V was pared by 6 bases and J by 7 bases, with 13 bases between. The CDR3 consists of 14 residues. Germline assignment: CDR1 MNHEY and CDR2 SVGEGT. The CDR3 spells CASSPQAENSPLHF. The CDR3 bases are TGTGCCAGCAGCCCACAGGCGGAGAATTCACCCCTCCACTTT.

This chain joins TRBV7-9 and TRBJ2-5; D remains ambiguous. V lost 2 bases and J 3 bases, leaving 7 bases between the germline ends. The CDR3 is 13 residues long. Germline V gene lookup returns CDR1 SEHNR and CDR2 FQNEAQ (reference sequence). The CDR3 DNA is TGTGCCAGCAGCTTATCAGGAGAAGAGACCCAGTACTTC. This codes for CASSLSGEETQYF. The whole variable domain, remainder taken from reference TRBV7-9 and TRBJ2-5, is DTGVSQNPRHKITKRGQNVTFRCDPISEHNRLYWYRQTLGQGPEFLTYFQNEAQLEKSRLLSDRFSAERPKGSFSTLEIQRTEQGDSAMYLCASSLSGEETQYFGPGTRLLVL.

This clonotype was recorded at least ten times. The gene calls are TRBV7-9 and TRBJ2-5, with D perhaps assigned TRBD1 or TRBD2 (6 bases each). The CDR3 covers 15 residues. Germline V gene lookup returns CDR1 SEHNR and CDR2 FQNEAQ (reference sequence). Trimming removed 7 bases at V and 0 bases at J, with 15 bases between. The CDR3 is CASNLRGGHQETQYF. For the CDR3, the DNA is TGTGCCAGCAACCTAAGAGGGGGGCACCAAGAGACCCAGTACTTC.

J is TRBJ1-2 and V is TRBV5-1, with D perhaps matching TRBD1 (5 bases). The CDR3 runs to 11 residues. Germline CDR1 and CDR2: SGHRS and YFSETQ. Trimming cost V 6 bases and J 4 bases, with 7 bases left between them. This CDR3 reads CASKGTYGYTF. For the CDR3, the DNA is TGCGCCAGCAAAGGGACCTATGGCTACACCTTC.

This clonotype was counted at least ten times. The rearrangement uses TRBV6-2 or TRBV6-3 and TRBJ2-3, with 9 bases matching TRBD2. This CDR3 contains 15 residues. V lost 2 bases and J lost 5; bases outside the gene matches: 5. The germline V gene encodes CDR1 MNHEY and CDR2 SVGEGT. The CDR3 loop reads CASSYAGGHGDTQYF. CDR3 DNA sequence: TGTGCCAGCAGTTACGCGGGGGGGCATGGAGATACGCAGTATTTT.

This clonotype has a handful of counts. The chain couples TRBV30 to TRBJ2-5; TRBD1 is a possible D gene (5 bases). Looked up from germline, CDR1 is GTSNPN and CDR2 is SVGIG (reference sequence). The V gene lost 3 bases and the J gene lost 4 bases, with 6 bases spanning the gap. The CDR3 loop spans 11 amino acids. The CDR3 region is CAWRGPETQYF. As DNA, the CDR3 is TGTGCCTGGAGGGGGCCAGAGACCCAGTACTTC.

This clonotype was detected a few times. This chain uses TRBV6-5 with TRBJ1-3; D call uncertain. The germline CDR1 and CDR2 sequences are MNHEY and SVGAGI. This CDR3 is built from 12 residues. The ends were cut back, 9 bases at V and 2 bases at J, with 8 bases in the middle. CDR3 nucleotide sequence: TGTGCCAGTAGGAATGCTGGAAACACCATATATTTT. Amino acids: CASRNAGNTIYF.

The chain couples TRBV12-3 or TRBV12-4 to TRBJ1-1, with D possibly TRBD1 on 5 matching bases. The CDR3 is made up of 15 amino acids. Trimming removed 6 bases at V and 1 base at J, with 15 bases between. The CDR3 DNA follows: TGTGCCAGCAGCCTGACCCGCGGGGCGAACACTGAAGCTTTCTTT. The encoded protein is CASSLTRGANTEAFF.

V gene TRBV7-2 combines with J gene TRBJ1-5, with D uncertain. Germline V gives CDR1 SGHTA, CDR2 FQGNSA. The CDR3 is 14 residues long. V shed 1 base and J shed 2 bases, with 6 bases lying between them. The CDR3 protein is CASSLDAGNQPQHF. The CDR3 DNA is TGTGCCAGCAGCTTAGACGCGGGCAATCAGCCCCAGCATTTT.